This T cell receptor (beta chain) derives from a study of monozygotic twins with inflammatory bowel disease. General study findings and limits: Especially where disease activity was present, IBD patients had fewer clonotypes in common with others than healthy twins did. Some repertoire variability may stem from patients' differing immunosuppressive treatments.

The CDR3 is 14 amino acids. Germline values: CDR1 MNHEY, CDR2 SVGEGT. TCRdb reprocessed the 5' RACE reads and reports one entry per CDR3 protein, with no DNA. The sample is made up of roughly 320,000 distinct CDR3 sequences, and the top ten hold roughly 5.2% of it. Concerning this clonotype: Its specificity is unknown.

V is TRBV6-2 or TRBV6-3 and J is TRBJ2-5; TCRdb's D call of TRBD2 is untestable without DNA. Material: blood. This clonotype was obtained from a human donor with ulcerative colitis or Crohn's disease, or a healthy co-twin of an affected twin (not recorded which). The CDR3 spells CASSYGGTVETQYF.